This section outlines one TCR beta chain sequence together with its context. Antigen specificity is unknown. CDR1 is SGHTA and CDR2 is FQGNSA in the germline V gene. Trimming shortened V by 3 bases and J by 0 bases, and 11 bases separated the two germline ends. The CDR3 consists of 15 residues. The study ran its PCR with 60 Vbeta and 13 Jbeta primers. Sequencing used immunoSEQ multiplex PCR; TCRdb keeps in-frame clones, though not all of them. In the table there are fewer than 90,000 clones, more than 70% of which are singletons. This record belongs to a study of cytomegalovirus exposure and HLA in healthy donors. Study-wide findings and caveats: Several V segments, TRBV6-2 and TRBV6-3 among them, could not be told apart and were dropped.

This rearrangement joins TRBV7-2 to TRBJ1-1; D uncertain. This clonotype was sampled from a man aged 25-40 years in good health and CMV-seronegative. Sample: PBMCs. Written as DNA, the CDR3 is TGTGCCAGCAGCTTCTCGGTCGGGTTGAACACTGAAGCTTTCTTT. Residues: CASSFSVGLNTEAFF.